This entry features one T cell receptor beta chain sequence. These data are taken from a study of shared clonotypes between healthy human individuals. The germline V gene encodes CDR1 LGHNT and CDR2 FRNRAP. Unmatched junction bases numbered 11, after V lost 1 base and J lost 3 bases. This CDR3 region has 17 residues. This table comes from immunoSEQ multiplex PCR, and its TCRdb copy is limited to in-frame clones, with some not included. The table lists about 600,000 clones, more than 95% of them singletons. The chain couples TRBV12-5 to TRBJ2-7, with 8 nucleotides matching TRBD2. This receptor was taken from a woman aged 25-40 years in good health. Sequencing used naive CD4+ T cells sorted from blood. Subset of the sample: CD45RA+ positively selected. The CDR3 DNA reads TGTGCTAGTGGTTTGGATCGTGGGGCGGGAGGAAACTACGAGCAGTACTTC. Translating it yields CASGLDRGAGGNYEQYF. Drawing the rest from reference TRBV12-5 and TRBJ2-7, the complete variable domain is DARVTQTPRHKVTEMGQEVTMRCQPILGHNTVFWYRQTMMQGLELLAYFRNRAPLDDSGMPKDRFSAEMPDATLATLKIQPSEPRDSAVYFCASGLDRGAGGNYEQYFGPGTRLTVT.